These 32 T cell receptor beta chains came from one sample sequenced in a study of Ad26.COV2.S vaccination and SARS-CoV-2 variants. The treatment: some 20 received Ad26.COV2.S at low or high dose, single or two shots; five or six received placebo; per-sample allocation not given. Repertoires come from day 63 after the first vaccine or placebo injection. Assay: immunoSEQ multiplex PCR; the TCRdb copy retains only in-frame clones and omits some. This sample has approximately 340,000 clones, with roughly 84% found just once. The material sequenced was peripheral blood, taken in a trial of Ad26.COV2.S vaccine versus placebo. Receptor source: a person between 18 and 65 years old who received the Ad26.COV2.S COVID-19 vaccine or a placebo.

This clone appeared a few times. V gene TRBV7-2 combines with J gene TRBJ2-5, with 8 nucleotides matching TRBD2. J was trimmed by 1 base and V by 5 bases; bases with no gene match: 12. Germline V CDR1 and CDR2: SGHTA, FQGNSA. The CDR3 runs to 17 residues. The CDR3 here is CASSAFVVAGGQETQYF. CDR3 in DNA: TGTGCCAGCAGCGCCTTTGTGGTTGCGGGGGGCCAAGAGACCCAGTACTTC.

V gene TRBV29-1 combines with J gene TRBJ2-1; no clear D. Germline V CDR1 and CDR2: SQVTM, ANQGSEA. Trimming took 5 bases from V and 5 from J, leaving 4 bases between them. The length of the CDR3 is 10 residues. The CDR3 region is CSVTDNEQFF. For the CDR3, the DNA is TGCAGCGTTACGGACAATGAGCAGTTCTTC.

J is TRBJ2-7 and V is TRBV2; no definite D call. Trimming left V 0 bases short and J 4 bases short, with 4 bases between. Germline V gene sequence: CDR1 SNHLY, CDR2 FYNNEI. The CDR3 covers 12 residues. Here the CDR3 DNA reads TGTGCCAGCAGTGAAGCACGTTACGAGCAGTACTTC. Its translation is CASSEARYEQYF.

The chain carries TRBV6-5 and TRBJ2-4; D call uncertain. This CDR3 has 16 residues. V was trimmed by 4 bases and J by 0 bases, leaving 13 bases between them. Germline V CDR1 and CDR2: MNHEY, SVGAGI. CDR3 coding DNA: TGTGCCAGCAGTTCCTTGGGATACGGAGCCAAAAACATTCAGTACTTC. It is translated as CASSSLGYGAKNIQYF.

The chain recombines TRBV11-2 with TRBJ2-7; D may be TRBD2 (8 bases). The V gene's germline CDR1 is SGHAT and CDR2 FQNNGV. Between the trimmed V and J ends, which lost 1 base and 3 bases, there was a span of 13 bases. This CDR3 is 15 amino acids long. For the CDR3, the DNA is TGTGCCAGCAGCTTAGTAGCGGGACAGCTCTACGAGCAGTACTTC. Its protein product is CASSLVAGQLYEQYF.

CDR3 protein: CASSPSGLANSGELFF. In nucleotides, the CDR3 is TGTGCCAGCAGCCCTTCGGGACTGGCCAATTCCGGGGAGCTGTTTTTT. The chain links TRBV3-1 (or the pseudogene TRBV3-2) to TRBJ2-2; TRBD2 is a possible D gene (6 bases). Germline V gene data show CDR1 as LGHDT and CDR2 as YNNKEL (reference sequence). Deletions cut 4 bases from V and 6 bases from J, with 18 bases between. The CDR3 is 16 residues long.

This sequence joins TRBV12-3 or TRBV12-4 and TRBJ1-1; tentatively, D is TRBD1 (6 bases). The CDR3 has 13 residues. Deletions cut 3 bases from V and 4 bases from J, with 9 bases between. This CDR3 is CASSFVRGTEAFF. The DNA for the CDR3 is TGTGCCAGCAGTTTTGTCAGGGGCACTGAAGCTTTCTTT.

This clone was found once. The gene calls are TRBV6-5 and TRBJ2-2, with a tentative D call TRBD1 (6 bases). Trimming left V 7 bases short and J 5 bases short, with 11 bases between. The CDR3 sequence is 13 residues long. CDR1 and CDR2 from the germline V gene are MNHEY and SVGAGI. CDR3 amino acids: CASTIRGTGELFF. In DNA form, the CDR3 reads TGTGCCAGCACCATAAGGGGGACCGGGGAGCTGTTTTTT.

V is TRBV29-1 and J is TRBJ1-4; no clear D gene. V lost 4 bases to trimming and J lost 3 bases, with 9 bases between them. This CDR3 comprises 13 residues. Germline CDR1 reads SQVTM; CDR2 reads ANQGSEA. CDR3 in DNA: TGCAGCGTTGTCCGAGAGGCTAATGAAAAACTGTTTTTT. Amino acids: CSVVREANEKLFF. The full variable domain, rest sourced from reference TRBV29-1 and TRBJ1-4, is SAVISQKPSRDICQRGTSLTIQCQVDSQVTMMFWYRQQPGQSLTLIATANQGSEATYESGFVIDKFPISRPNLTFSTLTVSNMSPEDSSIYLCSVVREANEKLFFGSGTQLSVL.

This clone occurred once. The gene calls are TRBV11-3 and TRBJ2-6; 12 bases are shared with TRBD2. Unmatched junction bases numbered 5, after V lost 5 bases and J lost 0 bases. This CDR3 is 18 amino acids long. CDR1 and CDR2 (germline): SGHNT, YENEEA. Written as DNA, the CDR3 is TGTGCCAGCAGCAACCGACTAGCGGGAGTCTCTGGGGCCAACGTCCTGACTTTC. It translates to CASSNRLAGVSGANVLTF.

J is TRBJ1-6 and V is TRBV27; D gene unclear. CDR1 is MNHEY, CDR2 SMNVEV, per germline (reference sequence). The CDR3 is 15 residues long. Trimming shortened V by 5 bases and J by 1 base, and 9 bases separated the two germline ends. This chain's CDR3 is CASSLPQSYNSPLHF. CDR3 in DNA: TGTGCCAGCAGTCTTCCACAGTCCTATAATTCACCCCTCCACTTT.

This clone was counted between two and nine times. V is TRBV29-1 and J is TRBJ2-1, with a possible D match to TRBD2 (5 bases). CDR1 and CDR2 from the germline V gene are SQVTM and ANQGSEA. The CDR3 is 12 amino acids. Trimming took 3 bases from V and 13 from J, leaving 16 bases between them. CDR3 loop: CSVDRSVTGQFF. CDR3 nucleotides: TGCAGCGTTGATCGGTCCGTTACGGGACAGTTCTTC.

The chain has TRBV7-2 and TRBJ1-6; 8 bases line up with TRBD1. V dropped 5 bases and J dropped 4; count of bases not matched to a gene: 4. CDR3 length equals 15 residues. Per germline, CDR1 SGHTA and CDR2 FQGNSA. CDR3 DNA: TGTGCCAGCAGCGACAGGACAGGGTATAATTCACCCCTCCACTTT. Residues: CASSDRTGYNSPLHF.

Points on this clone: Within the sample, other DNA sequences also encode this same CDR3. The chain has TRBV18 and TRBJ2-7, with D perhaps TRBD1 (5 bases). V dropped 2 bases and J dropped 3 bases, with 8 bases sitting between them. CDR3 size: 13 residues. Per germline, CDR1 KGHSH and CDR2 LQKENI. The chain's CDR3 is CASSPDSDYEQYF. The CDR3 DNA follows: TGTGCCAGCTCACCAGACAGCGACTACGAGCAGTACTTC.

The J gene is TRBJ2-7, the V gene TRBV10-3; D is undetermined. Trimming stripped 3 bases from V and 2 bases from J, with 11 bases between. The CDR3 covers 14 residues. Per the germline V gene, CDR1 is ENHRY and CDR2 is SYGVKD. The CDR3 coding sequence is TGTGCCATCAGTGACTCTATCGTGACCTACGAGCAGTACTTC. Translated, it gives CAISDSIVTYEQYF.

This clone was observed a handful of times. V gene TRBV3-1 (or the pseudogene TRBV3-2) combines with J gene TRBJ1-6; D is perhaps TRBD1 (5 bases). V was trimmed by 5 bases and J by 7 bases, leaving 18 bases between them. The CDR3 runs to 16 residues. Germline CDR1 is LGHDT and CDR2 is YNNKEL (reference sequence). The CDR3 loop reads CASSSDRRGGNSPLHF. The CDR3 DNA reads as TGTGCCAGCAGCTCTGACAGAAGGGGTGGGAATTCACCCCTCCACTTT.

Of note for this clone: Within the sample, other DNA sequences also encode this same CDR3. The rearrangement links TRBV18 to TRBJ2-2, with 11 nucleotides matching TRBD2. J was trimmed by 1 base and V by 3 bases; bases with no gene match: 4. This CDR3 has 17 residues. Per the germline V gene, CDR1 is KGHSH and CDR2 is LQKENI. CDR3 sequence: CASSPGTSGRNTGELFF. In DNA, the CDR3 is TGTGCCAGCTCACCCGGGACTAGCGGAAGGAACACCGGGGAGCTGTTTTTT.

The V gene is TRBV19, the J gene TRBJ2-2, with TRBD1 as a possible D gene (6 bases). The CDR3 runs to 14 residues. Germline loops: CDR1 LNHDA, CDR2 SQIVND (reference sequence). V was trimmed by 11 bases and J by 3 bases, leaving 16 bases between them. In DNA, the CDR3 is TGTGCCTCTACTAGGGGGAAGGACACCGGGGAGCTGTTTTTT. Translating gives CASTRGKDTGELFF.

The genes are TRBV6-5 and TRBJ2-3; D may be TRBD2 (6 bases). Germline V gene sequence: CDR1 MNHEY, CDR2 SVGAGI. The CDR3 has 13 residues. V was pared by 10 bases and J by 1 base, with 12 bases between. CDR3 DNA sequence: TGTGCCACCACCCAGCGGGGCACAGATACGCAGTATTTT. Translated, it gives CATTQRGTDTQYF.

The rearrangement links TRBV10-3 to TRBJ2-3, with TRBD2 identical over 7 bases. This CDR3 has 11 amino acids. Germline assignment: CDR1 ENHRY and CDR2 SYGVKD. Unmatched junction bases numbered 11, after V lost 10 bases and J lost 13 bases. The CDR3 spells CATEDAGGKYF. The CDR3 DNA follows: TGTGCCACTGAGGACGCCGGGGGGAAGTATTTT.

This chain connects TRBV4-3 to TRBJ2-7, with TRBD2 matching 13 bases. The V and J ends lost 0 bases and 4 bases, in that order; junction bases with no gene match: 9. The germline gives CDR1 LGHNA, CDR2 YSLEER. The length of the CDR3 is 18 residues. DNA of the CDR3: TGCGCCAGCAGCCAAGACAGGTCGGGACTAGCGGGGACTTACGAGCAGTACTTC. This encodes CASSQDRSGLAGTYEQYF.

This chain links TRBV6-6 with TRBJ1-5; D is unresolved. The V gene lost 4 bases and the J gene lost 4 bases, with 5 bases spanning the gap. Germline V gene sequence: CDR1 MNHNY, CDR2 SVGAGI (reference sequence). There are 12 residues in the CDR3. The CDR3, as DNA: TGTGCCAGCAGTTTGGGAAATCAGCCCCAGCATTTT. Amino acids: CASSLGNQPQHF.

This CDR3 reads CASSPYGGQPQHF. DNA of the CDR3: TGTGCCAGCAGTCCCTATGGTGGTCAGCCCCAGCATTTT. The rearrangement links TRBV27 to TRBJ1-5; D is uncertain. CDR1 is MNHEY, CDR2 SMNVEV, per germline (reference sequence). The CDR3 has 13 residues. V lost 5 bases and J lost 6, with 11 bases in between.

Only one count was recorded for this clone. The chain combines TRBV2 with TRBJ1-5; perhaps TRBD1 as D (6 bases). The CDR3 extends over 13 amino acids. V lost 7 bases and J lost 4, with 11 bases in between. The V gene's germline CDR1 is SNHLY and CDR2 FYNNEI. The CDR3 coding sequence is TGTGCCAGCACCACTCAGGGGAATCAGCCCCAGCATTTT. This sequence encodes CASTTQGNQPQHF. Combining the CDR3 with reference TRBV2 and TRBJ1-5 gives the whole variable domain EPEVTQTPSHQVTQMGQEVILRCVPISNHLYFYWYRQILGQKVEFLVSFYNNEISEKSEIFDDQFSVERPDGSNFTLKIRSTKLEDSAMYFCASTTQGNQPQHFGDGTRLSIL.

CDR3 sequence reads: CASSLARNNEQFF. The CDR3 DNA reads TGTGCCAGCAGCTTGGCCCGAAACAATGAGCAGTTCTTC. The rearrangement links TRBV5-4 to TRBJ2-1; D unclear. The CDR3 is made up of 13 amino acids. Germline V CDR1 and CDR2: SGHNT, YYREEE (reference sequence). V was clipped by 0 bases and J by 5 bases, with 6 bases between them.

The rearrangement uses TRBV7-8 and TRBJ2-7, with TRBD2 matching over 7 bases. Looked up from germline, CDR1 is SGHVS and CDR2 is FQNEAQ. V lost 2 bases and J lost 0; bases outside the gene matches: 10. CDR3 length equals 17 residues. The DNA for the CDR3 is TGTGCCAGCAGCTTATCGATACTAGCGTATAGCTCCTACGAGCAGTACTTC. Residues: CASSLSILAYSSYEQYF.

The chain links TRBV7-9 to TRBJ2-5; D ambiguous. The CDR3 is 15 residues long. Germline CDR1 reads SEHNR; CDR2 reads FQNEAQ (reference sequence). The V end was cut by 1 base, the J end by 2 bases, with 11 bases between. DNA of the CDR3: TGTGCCAGCAGCTTAGGATCCCAAACTCAAGAGACCCAGTACTTC. Protein sequence: CASSLGSQTQETQYF.

V and J are TRBV19 and TRBJ1-4; D is ambiguous. The germline CDR1 and CDR2 sequences are LNHDA and SQIVND (reference sequence). The length of the CDR3 is 16 residues. Trimming removed 5 bases from V and 0 bases from J, with 13 bases in between. CDR3 DNA sequence: TGTGCCAGTAGTCCCCGGGGTTTCTCAACTAATGAAAAACTGTTTTTT. Its translation: CASSPRGFSTNEKLFF.

The V and J genes are TRBV9 and TRBJ2-2; 8 bases are shared with TRBD2. V was pared by 8 bases and J by 5 bases, with 11 bases of the junction left unmatched. Germline V gene data show CDR1 as SGDLS and CDR2 as YYNGEE. The CDR3 contains 15 residues. DNA for the CDR3: TGTGCCAGTTTAGCGGGACCCGGCGGGACCGGGGAGCTGTTTTTT. Residues: CASLAGPGGTGELFF.

This chain links TRBV18 with TRBJ2-1; TRBD2 agrees at 9 bases. Germline CDR1 KGHSH, CDR2 LQKENI. The CDR3 has 16 amino acids. The V and J ends lost 0 bases and 5 bases, in that order; junction bases with no gene match: 5. CDR3 sequence: CASSPPSLAGHNEQFF. In nucleotides, the CDR3 is TGTGCCAGCTCACCACCGTCCCTAGCGGGACACAATGAGCAGTTCTTC.

The V and J genes are TRBV10-3 and TRBJ1-3, with 8 bases lining up with TRBD1. Looked up from germline, CDR1 is ENHRY and CDR2 is SYGVKD. This CDR3 spans 16 amino acids. V shed 6 bases and J 8 bases; nucleotides not matched to a gene: 15. The CDR3 region is CAIRAAGTGQKDTIYF. CDR3 nucleotides: TGTGCCATCAGGGCCGCAGGGACAGGCCAGAAGGACACCATATATTTT.

The rearrangement joins TRBV5-4 to TRBJ1-2, with a weak D call TRBD1 (5 bases). V dropped 0 bases and J dropped 10 bases, with 13 bases sitting between them. CDR1 is SGHNT and CDR2 is YYREEE in the germline V gene (reference sequence). The CDR3 has 13 amino acids. The DNA for the CDR3 is TGTGCCAGCAGCTTGGAAGGGGCGGCCGACTACACCTTC. Amino acids: CASSLEGAADYTF.